The 19 T cell receptor beta chains reported below all come from one sample, sequenced in a study of T-cell memory formation after mild COVID-19. TCRdb reanalysed the 5' RACE reads using MiXCR and keeps one entry per CDR3 protein. The sample has approximately 480,000 distinct CDR3 sequences, about 18% seen once; the top ten hold roughly 12%. Sequencing was performed on PBMCs or a T cell subset sorted from them (not recorded which). These receptors all stem from an adult woman who had mild COVID-19 (a few samples of this study predate the infection). Cell type and time point are not known.

This chain uses TRBV12-3 or TRBV12-4 with TRBJ2-3; D may match TRBD1 or TRBD2 (5 bases each). Trimming removed 6 bases at V and 2 bases at J, with 18 bases between. There are 16 residues in the CDR3. The CDR3 DNA reads TGTGCCAGCAGGACCCAGCCCGGGACCCTCACAGATACGCAGTATTTT. Protein sequence: CASRTQPGTLTDTQYF.

This clonotype was counted only a few times. V usage is TRBV6-6 and J usage is TRBJ1-4; 8 nucleotides align to TRBD1. Germline V gene data show CDR1 as MNHNY and CDR2 as SVGAGI (reference sequence). The CDR3 extends over 15 amino acids. V gave up 4 bases and J gave up 8 bases; unmatched junction bases: 9. DNA for the CDR3: TGTGCCAGCAGTTCACCACGCGACAGGGGAGAAAAACTGTTTTTT. Translation gives CASSSPRDRGEKLFF.

The chain employs TRBV5-1 and TRBJ1-4, with a tentative D call TRBD1 (6 bases). Germline CDR1 SGHRS, CDR2 YFSETQ. The V gene lost 4 bases and the J gene lost 0 bases, with 10 bases spanning the gap. This CDR3 region has 15 residues. CDR3 nucleotides: TGCGCCAGCAGCCTAGACAGGTCAACTAATGAAAAACTGTTTTTT. Encoded protein: CASSLDRSTNEKLFF.

A single count supports this clonotype. This chain links TRBV12-2 with TRBJ2-1; the DNA was not compared with TRBD2, the D call given in the table. TRBV12-2 is termed a pseudogene. This CDR3 has 17 amino acids. The CDR3 is CASRLIVVSRGYNEQFF. Written as DNA, the CDR3 is TGTGCAAGTCGCTTAATCGTAGTGTCTCGCGGGTACAATGAGCAGTTCTTC.

J is TRBJ2-7 and V is TRBV2; perhaps TRBD1 as D (7 bases). This CDR3 region has 15 residues. V was shortened by 1 base and J by 5 bases, with 15 bases between the two germline ends. CDR1 and CDR2 from the germline V gene are SNHLY and FYNNEI. The CDR3 coding sequence is TGTGCCAGCAGTGAAGGGGGGGACAGCTTCCACGAGCAGTACTTC. This sequence encodes CASSEGGDSFHEQYF.

The CDR3 bases are TGTGCCAGCAGCTGCCCGGGACAGGGCTATGGCTACACCTTC. It encodes CASSCPGQGYGYTF. The V and J genes are TRBV14 and TRBJ1-2; 9 bases match TRBD1. The CDR3 has 14 amino acids. The V gene's germline CDR1 is SGHDN and CDR2 FVKESK. The trim removed 5 bases at V and 4 bases at J, leaving 5 bases unmatched.

The chain combines TRBV29-1 with TRBJ2-1; TRBD1 matches at 7 bases. The CDR3 contains 14 residues. Germline values: CDR1 SQVTM, CDR2 ANQGSEA. Germline trimming cut 5 bases from V and 0 bases from J; bases unmatched to any gene: 4. CDR3 sequence: CSVIQGDSYNEQFF. CDR3 in DNA: TGCAGCGTTATTCAGGGGGACTCCTACAATGAGCAGTTCTTC.

The chain couples TRBV4-3 to TRBJ2-6; D could derive from TRBD1 or TRBD2 (5 bases each). Germline assignment: CDR1 LGHNA and CDR2 YSLEER. The CDR3 has 18 residues. V lost 2 bases, J lost 0 bases, and 14 bases lay in between. The CDR3 sequence: CASSQTGTEASGANVLTF. In nucleotides, the CDR3 is TGCGCCAGCAGCCAAACCGGGACCGAAGCCTCTGGGGCCAACGTCCTGACTTTC.

V is TRBV7-8 and J is TRBJ2-3; 10 positions match TRBD2. The germline gives CDR1 SGHVS, CDR2 FQNEAQ. V shed 3 bases, J shed 5 bases, and the junction held 8 bases outside the gene matches. The CDR3 has 16 amino acids. The CDR3 nucleotides read TGTGCCAGCAGCTTGGCTAGCGGGAGATTCGGAGATACGCAGTATTTT. Translation gives CASSLASGRFGDTQYF.

The V and J genes are TRBV7-6 and TRBJ2-5, with D hard to call. The CDR3 covers 18 residues. V lost 2 bases, J lost 2 bases, and 21 bases lay in between. Germline CDR1 reads SGHVS; CDR2 reads FNYEAQ. This CDR3 reads CASSLWPRRSLRQETQYF. DNA of the CDR3: TGTGCCAGCAGCTTATGGCCAAGAAGAAGTCTCCGACAAGAGACCCAGTACTTC.

The chain recombines TRBV30 with TRBJ2-6, with TRBD1 matching over 7 bases. Trimming at V came to 7 bases and at J to 3 bases, leaving 12 bases not matched to a gene. This CDR3 region has 16 residues. In germline, CDR1 is GTSNPN, CDR2 SVGIG (reference sequence). CDR3 sequence: CAYPPGQSGGANVLTF. CDR3 nucleotides: TGTGCCTACCCCCCGGGACAGTCGGGTGGGGCCAACGTCCTGACTTTC. Full variable domain (missing parts from reference TRBV30 and TRBJ2-6): SQTIHQWPATLVQPVGSPLSLECTVEGTSNPNLYWYRQAAGRGLQLLFYSVGIGQISSEVPQNLSASRPQDRQFILSSKKLLLSDSGFYLCAYPPGQSGGANVLTFGAGSRLTVL.

This clonotype was observed once. This chain links TRBV4-1 with TRBJ2-7, with D possibly TRBD1 on 6 matching bases. Germline V gives CDR1 MGHRA, CDR2 YSYEKL. The CDR3 extends over 17 amino acids. V was clipped by 4 bases and J by 0 bases, with 19 bases between them. The CDR3 nucleotides read TGCGCCAGCAGCCCAAGACCCGACAGGCGCCGCTCCTACGAGCAGTACTTC. This codes for CASSPRPDRRRSYEQYF.

This clonotype came up a few times. The chain is built from TRBV5-1 and TRBJ1-1; D is possibly TRBD1 (6 bases). Looked up from germline, CDR1 is SGHRS and CDR2 is YFSETQ. Trimming took off 3 bases at V and 7 bases at J, with 22 bases between the two ends. The CDR3 loop spans 16 amino acids. The CDR3 DNA reads as TGCGCCAGCAGCTCGTATTCACAGGGAAGTCTCGGTGAAGCTTTCTTT. The encoded protein is CASSSYSQGSLGEAFF.

This clonotype occurred a few times. The chain's CDR3 is CASSLVSGSRWGEQYF. CDR3 nucleotide sequence: TGTGCCAGCAGCTTAGTAAGCGGGAGTAGGTGGGGCGAGCAGTACTTC. V and J are TRBV7-2 and TRBJ2-7, with 8 bases that match TRBD2. CDR1 is SGHTA, CDR2 FQGNSA, per germline. This CDR3 is 16 amino acids long. The J segment lost 6 bases and the V segment lost 1 base, leaving 11 bases of the junction unmatched.

This chain links TRBV3-1 with TRBJ2-7, with 7 nucleotides matching TRBD1. In germline, CDR1 is LGHDT, CDR2 YNNKEL (reference sequence). This CDR3 is 15 amino acids long. V shed 4 bases and J 0 bases; nucleotides not matched to a gene: 6. This CDR3 reads CASSRFRDSSYEQYF. CDR3 DNA sequence: TGTGCCAGCAGCCGCTTCCGGGACAGCTCCTACGAGCAGTACTTC.

This clonotype showed up many times. The V call is TRBV7-3, the J call TRBJ1-1, with D hard to call. CDR3 length equals 13 residues. The V gene lost 2 bases and the J gene lost 1 base, with 5 bases spanning the gap. Germline V gene sequence: CDR1 SGHTA, CDR2 FQGTGA. The CDR3 is CASSLGSNTEAFF. CDR3 bases: TGTGCCAGCAGCTTAGGGTCGAACACTGAAGCTTTCTTT.

This clonotype has a handful of counts. The chain employs TRBV15 and TRBJ2-4; possibly TRBD2 for D (7 bases). The germline CDR1 and CDR2 sequences are LNHNV and YYDKDF (reference sequence). V was shortened by 0 bases and J by 0 bases, with 15 bases between the two germline ends. The CDR3 spans 18 residues. This CDR3 is CATSRDLGGGIAKNIQYF. The CDR3 nucleotides are TGTGCCACCAGCAGAGATCTAGGGGGGGGTATAGCCAAAAACATTCAGTACTTC. The whole variable domain, filled in from reference TRBV15 and TRBJ2-4, reads DAMVIQNPRYQVTQFGKPVTLSCSQTLNHNVMYWYQQKSSQAPKLLFHYYDKDFNNEADTPDNFQSRRPNTSFCFLDIRSPGLGDTAMYLCATSRDLGGGIAKNIQYFGAGTRLSVL.

The chain links TRBV2 to TRBJ1-1; D remains unclear. The CDR3 totals 13 residues. Germline V gives CDR1 SNHLY, CDR2 FYNNEI. With 5 bases removed from V and 6 bases from J, the gap between germline ends came to 13 bases. CDR3 loop: CASSRDLGAEAFF. Here the CDR3 DNA reads TGTGCCAGCAGTCGGGATCTAGGCGCTGAAGCTTTCTTT.

This clonotype was detected many times. For the CDR3, the DNA is TGTGCCAGCAGGCCTGGAGGTTTCGGGGAGCTGTTTTTT. Residues: CASRPGGFGELFF. The genes are TRBV6-2 or TRBV6-3 and TRBJ2-2, with a possible D match to TRBD2 (5 bases). The CDR3 spans 13 residues. V lost 6 bases and J 7 bases, leaving 12 bases between the germline ends. Germline loops: CDR1 MNHEY, CDR2 SVGEGT.